The clone carrying this T cell receptor beta chain was seen a few times. Its cognate antigen is unknown. TCRdb processed the reads anew with MiXCR; each CDR3 protein has one entry. The sample records fewer than 350,000 distinct CDR3 sequences, roughly 16% being singletons. The data originate from a study of T cell repertoires in cytomegalovirus infection. Whole-study context: From public TCR beta signatures came an indication of both CMV infection and matching HLA type.

The germline gives CDR1 LGHNA, CDR2 YNFKEQ. This CDR3 has 15 residues. V lost 0 bases, J lost 7 bases, and 15 bases lay in between. Study-wide findings and caveats: Accumulated public TCR beta family frequency recognized individuals carrying CMV together with the relevant HLA. HLA-C-restricted, CMV-specific TCR beta clonotypes were dominant ex vivo.

The sample consisted of PBMCs. The origin of this receptor is a human donor in good health (CMV status not recorded). Some clones in this sample may be carry-over from other donors' samples. This chain connects TRBV4-2 to TRBJ1-2; a possible D gene is TRBD1 (5 bases). The CDR3 DNA reads TGTGCCAGCAGCCAAGATGGGAGGGGACTAGTTGGCTACACCTTC. Translated, it gives CASSQDGRGLVGYTF.